This entry is about one TCR beta chain. Its cognate antigen is unknown. Clones were read by immunoSEQ multiplex PCR, and TCRdb kept only the in-frame ones, dropping some. The repertoire holds 150,000 to 200,000 clones, around 94% seen once, with about 0.6% in the top ten. V was shortened by 1 base and J by 8 bases, with 11 bases between the two germline ends. The germline gives CDR1 SGHDN, CDR2 FVKESK. The CDR3 has 13 residues. The sample is drawn from a study of T cell responses to AZD1222 COVID-19 vaccine. The study's findings and limits: It was only after the peak T cell response that any repertoires were sampled.

V is TRBV14 and J is TRBJ1-1, with a possible D match to TRBD1 (6 bases). The material was peripheral blood, obtained on day 0 of AZD1222 vaccination. The receptor's source is an adult in good health. Here the CDR3 DNA reads TGTGCCAGCAGCCAAGTGGGGGCAGCCGAAGCTTTCTTT. Translation: CASSQVGAAEAFF. Looking up the rest from reference TRBV14 and TRBJ1-1 gives the full variable domain: EAGVTQFPSHSVIEKGQTVTLRCDPISGHDNLYWYRRVMGKEIKFLLHFVKESKQDESGMPNNRFLAERTGGTYSTLKVQPAELEDSGVYFCASSQVGAAEAFFGQGTRLTVV.